This is a list of T cell receptor beta chains from one sample in a study of regulatory T cells in long-lasting Graves disease. A single record per CDR3 protein comes from TCRdb applying MiXCR to the multiplex PCR reads. This sample yields around 450,000 distinct CDR3 sequences, of which 20% to 25% are seen a single time; 6.5% to 9% belongs to the top ten. The specimen comprised peripheral blood mononuclear cells (PBMCs), sampled when the disease was refractory, from a patient treated with antithyroid drugs. The receptors here all came from a female donor with Graves disease. The CDR3 runs from the conserved cysteine through the conserved F or W. Fields, in order: V gene, CDR3 length, clone size, CDR3 protein. Expanded clones get a size class; other rows say once, few or many, or leave the size out.

v_call: TRBV12-3/TRBV12-4; cdr3_length: 14; clone_size: many; cdr3_aa: CASSFRQYNSPLHF
v_call: TRBV6-1; cdr3_length: 16; clone_size: NA; cdr3_aa: CATLPLWGSGEEEQYF
v_call: TRBV12-3/TRBV12-4; cdr3_length: 15; clone_size: many; cdr3_aa: CASSLRVAMRYGYTF
v_call: TRBV19; cdr3_length: 15; clone_size: few; cdr3_aa: CASSQTLASNQPQHF
v_call: TRBV10-3; cdr3_length: 15; clone_size: NA; cdr3_aa: CATTIGSGNANEQYF
v_call: TRBV7-6; cdr3_length: 14; clone_size: few; cdr3_aa: CASSLSARAYGYTF
v_call: TRBV29-1; cdr3_length: 14; clone_size: many; cdr3_aa: CSVNTGTASEKLFF
v_call: TRBV29-1; cdr3_length: 14; clone_size: many; cdr3_aa: CSARGGQGEETQYF
v_call: TRBV28; cdr3_length: 16; clone_size: many; cdr3_aa: CASSQTVIWSSYEQYF
v_call: TRBV18; cdr3_length: 13; clone_size: NA; cdr3_aa: CASSPSRAGELFF
v_call: TRBV28; cdr3_length: 16; clone_size: many; cdr3_aa: CASSWGLTGGADTQYF
v_call: TRBV6-5; cdr3_length: 16; clone_size: NA; cdr3_aa: CASSYEGIGSNQPQHF
v_call: TRBV24-1; cdr3_length: 14; clone_size: NA; cdr3_aa: CATSGWGGTGELFF
v_call: TRBV7-2; cdr3_length: 15; clone_size: many; cdr3_aa: CASSFGQGGQLTQYF
v_call: TRBV9; cdr3_length: 14; clone_size: NA; cdr3_aa: CASSAGTYNSPLHF
v_call: TRBV12-3/TRBV12-4; cdr3_length: 14; clone_size: many; cdr3_aa: CASSPRTGGTEAFF
v_call: TRBV24-1; cdr3_length: 14; clone_size: many; cdr3_aa: CATSDLRMEYGYTF
v_call: TRBV9; cdr3_length: 17; clone_size: few; cdr3_aa: CASSVGIGTGGLGGYTF
v_call: TRBV28; cdr3_length: 17; clone_size: NA; cdr3_aa: CASSLVEGQIRAHTQYF
v_call: TRBV12-3/TRBV12-4; cdr3_length: 14; clone_size: few; cdr3_aa: CASSLVSHTDTQYF
v_call: TRBV7-6; cdr3_length: 16; clone_size: NA; cdr3_aa: CASSLMDRENNSPLHF
v_call: TRBV19; cdr3_length: 15; clone_size: NA; cdr3_aa: CASSSGTGLSYEQYF
v_call: TRBV27; cdr3_length: 14; clone_size: NA; cdr3_aa: CASSFGASHYEQYF
v_call: TRBV27; cdr3_length: 14; clone_size: many; cdr3_aa: CASSFGPGNEKLFF
v_call: TRBV7-2; cdr3_length: 13; clone_size: many; cdr3_aa: CASSLASRETQYF
v_call: TRBV7-9; cdr3_length: 13; clone_size: few; cdr3_aa: CASSGAVGNTIYF
v_call: TRBV18; cdr3_length: 14; clone_size: NA; cdr3_aa: CASSPGLEGGEQYF
v_call: TRBV24-1; cdr3_length: 13; clone_size: many; cdr3_aa: CARYGGPKETQYF
v_call: TRBV20-1; cdr3_length: 14; clone_size: many; cdr3_aa: CSARPQTGVETQYF
v_call: TRBV9; cdr3_length: 14; clone_size: NA; cdr3_aa: CASSVGYKTYEQYF
v_call: TRBV28; cdr3_length: 13; clone_size: many; cdr3_aa: CASSLTRSYEQYF
v_call: TRBV9; cdr3_length: 14; clone_size: NA; cdr3_aa: CASSGATGWETQYF
v_call: TRBV4-3; cdr3_length: 16; clone_size: once; cdr3_aa: CASSQTTSGTSGAQYF
v_call: TRBV24-1; cdr3_length: 15; clone_size: many; cdr3_aa: CATVLLLKANYGYTF
v_call: TRBV3-1; cdr3_length: 15; clone_size: few; cdr3_aa: CASSQGAQGSYGYTF
v_call: TRBV27; cdr3_length: 14; clone_size: many; cdr3_aa: CASSLIGSNQPQHF
v_call: TRBV12-5; cdr3_length: 14; clone_size: many; cdr3_aa: CASGPGHRTDGYTF
v_call: TRBV6-1; cdr3_length: 14; clone_size: NA; cdr3_aa: CASTIEGGNQPQHF
v_call: TRBV6-1; cdr3_length: 15; clone_size: many; cdr3_aa: CASSPLTGTGFEQYF
v_call: TRBV12-5; cdr3_length: 18; clone_size: many; cdr3_aa: CASGLVPSGSLHNYEQYF
v_call: TRBV14; cdr3_length: 16; clone_size: few; cdr3_aa: CASSYTGLIMNTEAFF
v_call: TRBV7-9; cdr3_length: 16; clone_size: NA; cdr3_aa: CASNLNFRGRNSPLHF
v_call: TRBV27; cdr3_length: 12; clone_size: NA; cdr3_aa: CASSAGTGVLFF
v_call: TRBV15; cdr3_length: 17; clone_size: few; cdr3_aa: CATSRSLSGRAYNEQFF
v_call: TRBV2; cdr3_length: 15; clone_size: many; cdr3_aa: CASSALQGKNTEAFF
v_call: TRBV20-1; cdr3_length: 11; clone_size: many; cdr3_aa: CSADENTEAFF
v_call: TRBV6-1; cdr3_length: 16; clone_size: many; cdr3_aa: CASRATDGQGHYGYTF
v_call: TRBV20-1; cdr3_length: 12; clone_size: once; cdr3_aa: CSAREGTYGYTF
v_call: TRBV28; cdr3_length: 14; clone_size: many; cdr3_aa: CASSSIGTDKGYTF
v_call: TRBV28; cdr3_length: 14; clone_size: NA; cdr3_aa: CASSLSGSGNEQFF
v_call: TRBV9; cdr3_length: 15; clone_size: many; cdr3_aa: CASSGGGGSNEKLFF
v_call: TRBV7-2; cdr3_length: 13; clone_size: few; cdr3_aa: CASRTEGATEAFF
v_call: TRBV3-1; cdr3_length: 14; clone_size: NA; cdr3_aa: CASSRDGGGGKQYF
v_call: TRBV11-3; cdr3_length: 13; clone_size: NA; cdr3_aa: CASSLDHRDTQYF
v_call: TRBV28; cdr3_length: 14; clone_size: many; cdr3_aa: CASSLLQSSYEQYF
v_call: TRBV29-1; cdr3_length: 16; clone_size: NA; cdr3_aa: CSVYPKDGATNEKLFF
v_call: TRBV27; cdr3_length: 14; clone_size: many; cdr3_aa: CASSFRQVGSPLHF
v_call: TRBV7-8; cdr3_length: 13; clone_size: NA; cdr3_aa: CASSPQQGDEQFF